The sequence of this T cell receptor (beta chain) was determined in a study of blood T cell repertoires in COVID-19. This CDR3 is built from 18 residues. Trimming shortened V by 2 bases and J by 0 bases, and 15 bases separated the two germline ends. Germline V gene data show CDR1 as SGDLS and CDR2 as YYNGEE. Using immunoSEQ multiplex PCR, the repertoire was profiled, and TCRdb retains in-frame clones only, with some absent. This table holds approximately 130,000 clones, approximately 87% found once. This chain joins TRBV9 and TRBJ2-6, with D uncertain. The sample consisted of peripheral blood. The clonotype comes from a man aged 60 to 75 with acute or convalescent COVID-19. The CDR3 nucleotides are TGTGCCAGCAGCGTCGACCCCTTTGGAGACTCTGGGGCCAACGTCCTGACTTTC. This sequence encodes CASSVDPFGDSGANVLTF.